What follows are 4 T cell receptor beta chains derived from one specimen sequenced in a study of shared clonotypes between healthy human individuals. Libraries were prepared by immunoSEQ multiplex PCR; TCRdb keeps only in-frame clonotypes and omits some of them. The table has roughly 220,000 clones, approximately 70% seen once; the top ten hold 11%. The sample comprised memory CD4+ T cells sorted from blood. Subset noted: CD45RA-negative fraction. Receptors were obtained from a man younger than 45 in good health.

Of note for this clone: Other DNA sequences from this sample encode an identical CDR3 as well. The chain joins TRBV11-1 to TRBJ1-5; no clear D gene. CDR1 is SGHAT, CDR2 FQDESV, per germline (reference sequence). Trimming took off 1 base at V and 3 bases at J, with 4 bases between the two ends. CDR3 size: 13 residues. CDR3 DNA: TGTGCCAGCAGCTTAGGAGTCAATCAGCCCCAGCATTTT. Its protein product is CASSLGVNQPQHF.

This clone has a single count. V gene TRBV7-2 combines with J gene TRBJ2-7; 7 positions match TRBD2. The CDR3 length is 16 residues. CDR1 is SGHTA and CDR2 is FQGNSA in the germline V gene. After removal of 4 bases from V and 2 bases from J, the junction contained 11 bases not matched to a gene. The CDR3 protein is CASSSRGGVLTYEQYF. As DNA, the CDR3 is TGTGCCAGCAGCTCCCGTGGGGGGGTTTTAACCTACGAGCAGTACTTC.

The chain couples TRBV5-1 to TRBJ1-4; 9 bases agree with TRBD1. CDR1 is SGHRS, CDR2 YFSETQ, per germline. Germline trimming cut 4 bases from V and 8 bases from J; bases unmatched to any gene: 15. The CDR3 runs 17 residues. CDR3 sequence: CASSRRPDRGLGEKLFF. The CDR3 DNA reads TGCGCCAGCAGCCGCCGCCCGGACAGGGGATTAGGAGAAAAACTGTTTTTT. The full variable domain, with the rest looked up from reference TRBV5-1 and TRBJ1-4, is KAGVTQTPRYLIKTRGQQVTLSCSPISGHRSVSWYQQTPGQGLQFLFEYFSETQRNKGNFPGRFSGRQFSNSRSEMNVSTLELGDSALYLCASSRRPDRGLGEKLFFGSGTQLSVL.

The sample holds a few counts of this clone. The chain recombines TRBV6-4 with TRBJ2-3, with TRBD2 identical over 12 bases. This CDR3 contains 15 residues. V gave up 3 bases and J gave up 3 bases; unmatched junction bases: 1. Germline V gene sequence: CDR1 MRHNA, CDR2 SNTAGT. The CDR3 sequence: CASSEGTSGTDTQYF. In DNA, the CDR3 is TGTGCCAGCAGTGAGGGGACTAGCGGGACAGATACGCAGTATTTT.